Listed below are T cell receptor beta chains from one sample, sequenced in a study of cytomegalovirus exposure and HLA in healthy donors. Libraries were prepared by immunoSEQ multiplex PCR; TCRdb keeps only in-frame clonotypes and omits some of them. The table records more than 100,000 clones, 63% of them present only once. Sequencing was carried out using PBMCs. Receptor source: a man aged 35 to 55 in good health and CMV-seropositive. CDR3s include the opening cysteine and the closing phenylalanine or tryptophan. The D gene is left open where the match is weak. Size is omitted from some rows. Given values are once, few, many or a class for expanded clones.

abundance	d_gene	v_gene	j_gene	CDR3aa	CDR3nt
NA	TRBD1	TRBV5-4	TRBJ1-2	CASSSPTGGSYGYTF	TGTGCCAGCAGCTCGCCGACAGGGGGGAGCTATGGCTACACCTTC
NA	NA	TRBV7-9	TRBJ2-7	CASSLGLASYYEQYF	TGTGCCAGCAGCTTAGGCCTAGCGAGCTACTACGAGCAGTACTTC
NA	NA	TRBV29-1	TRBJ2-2	CSVAPKNTGELFF	TGCAGCGTTGCCCCTAAGAACACCGGGGAGCTGTTTTTT
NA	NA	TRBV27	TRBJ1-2	CASSLRSQGTYGYTF	TGTGCCAGCAGTTTACGCTCACAGGGAACCTATGGCTACACCTTC
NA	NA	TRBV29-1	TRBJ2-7	CSVEEQGRPYEQYF	TGCAGCGTTGAAGAACAGGGCAGGCCCTACGAGCAGTACTTC
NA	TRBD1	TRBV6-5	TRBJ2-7	CASSYSWTGGSYEQYF	TGTGCCAGCAGTTACTCTTGGACAGGGGGCTCCTACGAGCAGTACTTC
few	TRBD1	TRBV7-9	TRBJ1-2	CASSLGHNRGGDYGYTF	TGTGCCAGCAGCTTAGGACACAACAGGGGCGGGGACTATGGCTACACCTTC
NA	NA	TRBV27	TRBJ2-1	CASSTRPETTEQFF	TGTGCCAGCAGCACACGTCCCGAAACTACCGAGCAGTTCTTC
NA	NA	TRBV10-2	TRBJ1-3	CASQKPSSVGGTLSGNTIYF	TGCGCCAGCCAAAAACCCTCTTCAGTCGGCGGGACCCTCTCTGGAAACACCATATATTTT
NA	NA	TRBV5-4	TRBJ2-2	CASSLYEGTGELFF	TGTGCCAGCAGCCTCTATGAGGGCACCGGGGAGCTGTTTTTT
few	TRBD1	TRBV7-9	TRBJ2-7	CASSSGQGYTYEQYF	TGTGCCAGCAGCTCAGGACAGGGATACACCTACGAGCAGTACTTC
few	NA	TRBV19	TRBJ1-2	CASSIQTGVPYGYTF	TGTGCCAGTAGTATTCAGACGGGGGTCCCCTATGGCTACACCTTC
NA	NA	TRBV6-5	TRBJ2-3	CASSTKSTQYF	TGTGCCAGCAGCACCAAGAGTACGCAGTATTTT
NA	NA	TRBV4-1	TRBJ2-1	CASSQDRTPRDTYNEQFF	TGCGCCAGCAGCCAAGATAGGACCCCCCGGGACACCTACAATGAGCAGTTCTTC
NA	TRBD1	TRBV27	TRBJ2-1	CASRGQGQGEQFF	TGTGCCAGCAGAGGACAGGGGCAAGGTGAGCAGTTCTTC
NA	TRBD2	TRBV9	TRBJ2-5	CASSAQGLAMETQYF	TGTGCCAGCAGCGCACAGGGACTAGCGATGGAGACCCAGTACTTC
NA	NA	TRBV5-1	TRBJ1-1	CASSLTGGATEAFF	TGCGCCAGCAGCTTGACAGGCGGAGCCACTGAAGCTTTCTTT
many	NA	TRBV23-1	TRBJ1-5	CASSPNRWTVTNQPQHF	TGCGCCAGCAGTCCCAACCGATGGACAGTCACTAATCAGCCCCAGCATTTT
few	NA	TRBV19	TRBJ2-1	CASSILSNRNEQFF	TGTGCCAGTAGTATTTTGTCTAACCGCAATGAGCAGTTCTTC
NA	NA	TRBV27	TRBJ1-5	CASSLSGGSAQPQHF	TGTGCCAGCAGTTTATCGGGGGGGTCGGCACAGCCCCAGCATTTT
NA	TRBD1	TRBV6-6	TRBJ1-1	CASRWTGNTEAFF	TGTGCCAGCAGATGGACAGGGAACACTGAAGCTTTCTTT
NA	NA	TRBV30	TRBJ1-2	CAWSVTRAVGGYTF	TGTGCCTGGAGTGTCACCAGGGCCGTAGGCGGCTACACCTTC
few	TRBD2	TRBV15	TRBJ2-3	CATAERGGSTDTQYF	TGTGCCACCGCAGAGCGGGGGGGTAGCACAGATACGCAGTATTTT
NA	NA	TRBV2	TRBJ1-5	CASSDLDSRQPQHF	TGTGCCAGCAGTGACCTGGACAGTAGGCAGCCCCAGCATTTT
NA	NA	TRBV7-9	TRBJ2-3	CASSSDLSGTRYTQYF	TGTGCCAGCAGCTCCGACCTAAGCGGGACACGCTATACGCAGTATTTT
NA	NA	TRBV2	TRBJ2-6	CASSLGGSGANVLTF	TGTGCCAGCAGTTTGGGGGGCTCTGGGGCCAACGTCCTGACTTTC
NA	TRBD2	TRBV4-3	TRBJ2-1	CASSQETRQTSGSIHEQFF	TGCGCCAGCAGCCAAGAGACGCGCCAGACTAGCGGGAGTATACATGAGCAGTTCTTC
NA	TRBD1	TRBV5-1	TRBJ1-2	CASSLSTRQGGNYGYTF	TGCGCCAGCAGCTTGTCCACTAGACAGGGTGGTAACTATGGCTACACCTTC
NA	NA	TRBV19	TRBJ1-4	CASRGQYNEKLFF	TGTGCCAGTAGAGGACAGTATAATGAAAAACTGTTTTTT
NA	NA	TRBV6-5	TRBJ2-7	CASSYSQGSYEQYF	TGTGCCAGCAGTTACTCGCAGGGCTCCTACGAGCAGTACTTC
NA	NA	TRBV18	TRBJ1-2	CASSPTDLYGYTF	TGTGCCAGCTCACCAACAGACCTCTATGGCTACACCTTC
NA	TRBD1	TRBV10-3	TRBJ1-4	CAISESKGANEKLFF	TGTGCCATCAGTGAGTCCAAGGGGGCGAATGAAAAACTGTTTTTT
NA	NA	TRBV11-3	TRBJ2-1	CASSLEQGDVNNEQFF	TGTGCCAGCAGCTTAGAACAGGGAGATGTAAACAATGAGCAGTTCTTC
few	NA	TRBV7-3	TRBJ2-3	CASSPSGSTDTQYF	TGTGCCAGCAGCCCAAGCGGTAGCACAGATACGCAGTATTTT
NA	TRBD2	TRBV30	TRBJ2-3	CAWSGLAGGTDTQYF	TGTGCCTGGAGTGGCTTAGCGGGAGGCACAGATACGCAGTATTTT
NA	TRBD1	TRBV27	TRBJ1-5	CASSPRTGYNQPQHF	TGTGCCAGCAGTCCCCGGACAGGGTACAATCAGCCCCAGCATTTT
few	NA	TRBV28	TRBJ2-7	CASSYNYEQYF	TGTGCCAGCAGTTATAACTACGAGCAGTACTTC
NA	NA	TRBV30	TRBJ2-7	CAWSVSYEQYF	TGTGCCTGGAGTGTCTCTTACGAGCAGTACTTC
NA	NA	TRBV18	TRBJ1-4	CASSPLNVDTEKLFF	TGTGCCAGCTCACCATTAAACGTCGACACAGAAAAACTGTTTTTT
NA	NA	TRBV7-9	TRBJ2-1	CASSLSVSRRPYNEQFF	TGTGCCAGCAGCTTATCAGTATCTAGAAGGCCCTACAATGAGCAGTTCTTC
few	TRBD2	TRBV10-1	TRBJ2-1	CASSRSGGAGEQFF	TGCGCCAGCAGTCGTAGCGGGGGGGCTGGTGAGCAGTTCTTC
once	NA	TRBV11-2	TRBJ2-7	CASSREGAGIYEQYF	TGTGCCAGCAGCCGAGAGGGGGCGGGAATCTACGAGCAGTACTTC
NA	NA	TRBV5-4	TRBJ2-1	CASTLQALGEQFF	TGTGCCAGCACGCTACAGGCGCTAGGTGAGCAGTTCTTC
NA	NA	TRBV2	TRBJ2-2	CASSRDTQNTGELFF	TGTGCCAGCAGTCGGGACACCCAGAACACCGGGGAGCTGTTTTTT